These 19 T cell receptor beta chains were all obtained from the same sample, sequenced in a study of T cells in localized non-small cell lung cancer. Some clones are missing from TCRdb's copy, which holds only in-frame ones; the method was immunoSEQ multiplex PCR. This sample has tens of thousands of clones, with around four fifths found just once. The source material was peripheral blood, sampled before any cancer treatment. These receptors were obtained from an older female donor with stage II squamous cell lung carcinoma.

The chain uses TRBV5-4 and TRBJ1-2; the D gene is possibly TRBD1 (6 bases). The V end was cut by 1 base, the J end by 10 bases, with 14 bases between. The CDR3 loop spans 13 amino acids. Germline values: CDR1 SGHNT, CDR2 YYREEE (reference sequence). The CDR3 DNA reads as TGTGCCAGCAGCTTGATAAGCGGGACAATCTACACCTTC. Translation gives CASSLISGTIYTF.

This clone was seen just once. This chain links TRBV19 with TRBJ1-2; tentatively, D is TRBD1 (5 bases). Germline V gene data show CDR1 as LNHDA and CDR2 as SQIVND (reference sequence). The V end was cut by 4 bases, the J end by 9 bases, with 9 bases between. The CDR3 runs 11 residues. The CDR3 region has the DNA TGTGCCAGTAGTACCGGGACCCGCTACACCTTC. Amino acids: CASSTGTRYTF.

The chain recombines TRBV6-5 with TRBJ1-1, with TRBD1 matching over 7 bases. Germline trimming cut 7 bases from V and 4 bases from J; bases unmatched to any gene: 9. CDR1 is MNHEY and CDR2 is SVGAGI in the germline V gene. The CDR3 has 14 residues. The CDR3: CASTQDRVVTEAFF. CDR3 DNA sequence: TGTGCCAGCACCCAAGACAGGGTAGTCACTGAAGCTTTCTTT.

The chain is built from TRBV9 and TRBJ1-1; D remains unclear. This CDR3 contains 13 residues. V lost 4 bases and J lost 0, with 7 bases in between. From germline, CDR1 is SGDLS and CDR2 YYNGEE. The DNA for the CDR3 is TGTGCCAGCAGCCTGATGGTGAACACTGAAGCTTTCTTT. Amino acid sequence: CASSLMVNTEAFF.

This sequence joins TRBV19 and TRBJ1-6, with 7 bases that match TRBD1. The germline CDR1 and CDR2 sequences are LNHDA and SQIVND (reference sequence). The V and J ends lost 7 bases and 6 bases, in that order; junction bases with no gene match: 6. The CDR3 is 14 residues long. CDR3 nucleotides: TGTGCCAGTAAGGAGACAGGGACTAATTCACCCCTCCACTTT. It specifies CASKETGTNSPLHF.

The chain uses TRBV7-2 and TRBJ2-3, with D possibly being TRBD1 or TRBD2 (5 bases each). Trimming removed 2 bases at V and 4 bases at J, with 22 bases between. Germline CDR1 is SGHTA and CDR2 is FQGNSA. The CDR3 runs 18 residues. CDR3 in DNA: TGTGCCAGCAGCTTACCCCGGGTAGCTGGGGGATTCTCAGATACGCAGTATTTT. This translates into CASSLPRVAGGFSDTQYF.

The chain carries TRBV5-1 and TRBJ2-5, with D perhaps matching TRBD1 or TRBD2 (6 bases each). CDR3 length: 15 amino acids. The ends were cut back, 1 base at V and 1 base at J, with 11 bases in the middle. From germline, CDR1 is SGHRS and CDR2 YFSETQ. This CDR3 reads CASSLSWGAQETQYF. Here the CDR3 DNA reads TGCGCCAGCAGCTTGTCGTGGGGGGCCCAAGAGACCCAGTACTTC. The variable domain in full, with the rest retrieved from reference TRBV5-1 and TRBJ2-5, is KAGVTQTPRYLIKTRGQQVTLSCSPISGHRSVSWYQQTPGQGLQFLFEYFSETQRNKGNFPGRFSGRQFSNSRSEMNVSTLELGDSALYLCASSLSWGAQETQYFGPGTRLLVL.

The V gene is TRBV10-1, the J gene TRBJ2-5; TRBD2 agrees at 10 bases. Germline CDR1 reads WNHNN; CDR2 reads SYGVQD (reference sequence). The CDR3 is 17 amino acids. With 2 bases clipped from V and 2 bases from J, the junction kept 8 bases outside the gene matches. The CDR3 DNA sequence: TGCGCCAGCAGTGAGAGGGGGCTAGCGGGGGTGCAAGAGACCCAGTACTTC. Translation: CASSERGLAGVQETQYF.

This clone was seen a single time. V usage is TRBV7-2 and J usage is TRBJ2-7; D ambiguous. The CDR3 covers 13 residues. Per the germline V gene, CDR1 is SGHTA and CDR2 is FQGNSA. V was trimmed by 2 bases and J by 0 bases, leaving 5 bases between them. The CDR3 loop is CASSLTASYEQYF. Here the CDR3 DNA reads TGTGCCAGCAGCTTAACGGCCTCCTACGAGCAGTACTTC.

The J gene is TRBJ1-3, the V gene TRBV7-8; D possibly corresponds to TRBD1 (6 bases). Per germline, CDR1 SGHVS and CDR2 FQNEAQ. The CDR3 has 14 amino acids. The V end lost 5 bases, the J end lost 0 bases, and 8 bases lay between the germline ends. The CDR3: CASSAGVSGNTIYF. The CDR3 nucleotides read TGTGCCAGCAGCGCAGGGGTCTCTGGAAACACCATATATTTT.

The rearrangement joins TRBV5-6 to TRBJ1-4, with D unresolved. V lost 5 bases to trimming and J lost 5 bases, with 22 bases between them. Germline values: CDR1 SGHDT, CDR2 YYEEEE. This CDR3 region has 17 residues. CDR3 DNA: TGTGCCAGCAGGGAGGGCCAGTGGGCAAGTGGGAATGAAAAACTGTTTTTT. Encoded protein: CASREGQWASGNEKLFF.

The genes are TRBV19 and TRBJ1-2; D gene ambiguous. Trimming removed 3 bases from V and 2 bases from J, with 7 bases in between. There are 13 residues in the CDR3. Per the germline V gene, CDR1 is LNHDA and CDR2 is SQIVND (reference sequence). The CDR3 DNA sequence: TGTGCCAGTAGTATTCGAGGAAACTATGGCTACACCTTC. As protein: CASSIRGNYGYTF.

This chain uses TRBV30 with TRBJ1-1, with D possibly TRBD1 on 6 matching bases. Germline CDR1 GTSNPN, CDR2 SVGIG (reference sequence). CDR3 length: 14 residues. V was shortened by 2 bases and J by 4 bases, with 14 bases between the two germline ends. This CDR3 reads CAWSPGHLSTEAFF. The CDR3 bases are TGTGCCTGGAGTCCGGGACACTTGAGCACTGAAGCTTTCTTT.

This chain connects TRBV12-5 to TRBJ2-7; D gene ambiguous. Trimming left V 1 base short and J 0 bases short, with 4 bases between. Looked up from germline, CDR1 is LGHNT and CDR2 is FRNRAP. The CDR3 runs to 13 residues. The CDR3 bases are TGTGCTAGTGGTTTGGGTAACTCCTACGAGCAGTACTTC. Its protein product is CASGLGNSYEQYF.

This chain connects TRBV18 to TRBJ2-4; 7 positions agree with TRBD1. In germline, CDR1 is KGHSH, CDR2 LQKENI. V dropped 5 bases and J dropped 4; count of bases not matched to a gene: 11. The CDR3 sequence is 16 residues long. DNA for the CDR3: TGTGCCAGCTCATTTCAGAGAGGGGGCTCAAAAAACATTCAGTACTTC. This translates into CASSFQRGGSKNIQYF.

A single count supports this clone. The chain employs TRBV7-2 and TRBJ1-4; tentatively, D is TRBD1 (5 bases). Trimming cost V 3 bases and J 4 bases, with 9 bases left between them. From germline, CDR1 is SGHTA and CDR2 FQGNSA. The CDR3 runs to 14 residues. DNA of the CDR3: TGTGCCAGCAGCTTGACAGCTATTAATGAAAAACTGTTTTTT. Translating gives CASSLTAINEKLFF.

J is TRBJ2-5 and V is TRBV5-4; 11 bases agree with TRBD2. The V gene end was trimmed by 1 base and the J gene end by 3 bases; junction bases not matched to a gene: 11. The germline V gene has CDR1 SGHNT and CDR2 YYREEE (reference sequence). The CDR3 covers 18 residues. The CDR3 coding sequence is TGTGCCAGCAGCTTGCCAGGACTAGCGGGTCAGGGGAAAGAGACCCAGTACTTC. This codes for CASSLPGLAGQGKETQYF.

CDR3: CASRIQPRTGELFF. The DNA for the CDR3 is TGCGCCAGCAGAATTCAACCGCGGACCGGGGAGCTGTTTTTT. The rearrangement links TRBV10-1 to TRBJ2-2; D call uncertain. This CDR3 is 14 amino acids long. Trimming stripped 6 bases from V and 5 bases from J, with 13 bases between. Germline V CDR1 and CDR2: WNHNN, SYGVQD (reference sequence).

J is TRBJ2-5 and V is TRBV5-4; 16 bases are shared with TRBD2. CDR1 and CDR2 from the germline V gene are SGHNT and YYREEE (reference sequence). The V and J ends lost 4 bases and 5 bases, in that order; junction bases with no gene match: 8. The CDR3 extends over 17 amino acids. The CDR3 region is CASSPGTSGGAMETQYF. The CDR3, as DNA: TGTGCCAGCAGCCCGGGGACTAGCGGGGGGGCAATGGAGACCCAGTACTTC.